The 24 T cell receptor beta chains in this list originate from one sample, sequenced in a study of T cell repertoires in aging, cancer and after chemotherapy. Peripheral blood genomic DNA, not sorted cells or RNA, was the template. Rearranged V-D-J TRB sequences were amplified with a mixed TRB-A/B primer pool. TCRdb re-called the multiplex PCR reads through MiXCR, storing one row per CDR3 protein. This sample has 5,000 to 6,500 distinct CDR3 sequences, with about 36% found just once. Sequenced: blood. The receptor set was obtained from a human donor with a blood cancer.

This sequence joins TRBV20-1 and TRBJ1-1; unclear D gene. CDR1 and CDR2 (germline): DFQATT, SNEGSKA (reference sequence). V was clipped by 6 bases and J by 0 bases, with 11 bases between them. The CDR3 has 13 residues. The CDR3 loop reads CSAHIVMNTEAFF. Written as DNA, the CDR3 is TGCAGTGCACACATTGTCATGAACACTGAAGCTTTCTTT.

This chain links TRBV4-3 with TRBJ1-5; TRBD1 agrees at 7 bases. The junction had 3 bases not matched to a gene; V was cut back by 1 base and J by 6 bases. This CDR3 has 14 residues. Germline values: CDR1 LGHNA, CDR2 YSLEER. The CDR3 DNA follows: TGCGCCAGCAGCCAAGTAGCAGGGGGTCAGCCCCAGCATTTT. Amino acid sequence: CASSQVAGGQPQHF.

V gene TRBV19 combines with J gene TRBJ2-7, with TRBD2 as a possible D gene (5 bases). V was pared by 7 bases and J by 2 bases, with 15 bases between. Germline V gives CDR1 LNHDA, CDR2 SQIVND (reference sequence). The length of the CDR3 is 14 residues. CDR3 amino acids: CASMVSAEAYEQYF. DNA of the CDR3: TGTGCCAGTATGGTGAGTGCGGAGGCCTACGAGCAGTACTTC.

The chain joins TRBV10-3 to TRBJ2-5; 7 nucleotides line up with TRBD1. V lost 10 bases and J lost 2; bases outside the gene matches: 4. The CDR3 is 12 amino acids. Germline V gene data show CDR1 as ENHRY and CDR2 as SYGVKD. The CDR3 DNA reads TGTGCCACCTCGGACAGGCAAGAGACCCAGTACTTC. Translating gives CATSDRQETQYF.

The chain has TRBV6-5 and TRBJ1-2; 9 bases align to TRBD1. This CDR3 region has 15 residues. The V and J ends lost 6 bases and 5 bases, in that order; junction bases with no gene match: 10. Germline values: CDR1 MNHEY, CDR2 SVGAGI. This CDR3 is CASSSSGTGWYGYTF. The DNA for the CDR3 is TGTGCCAGCAGCTCCTCCGGGACAGGGTGGTATGGCTACACCTTC.

The chain carries TRBV5-1 and TRBJ2-1; 11 nucleotides align to TRBD2. This CDR3 has 15 residues. The V and J ends lost 3 bases and 9 bases, in that order; junction bases with no gene match: 8. CDR1 is SGHRS, CDR2 YFSETQ, per germline. The CDR3 sequence is CASSSLAGGPSEQFF. DNA of the CDR3: TGCGCCAGCAGCTCCTTAGCGGGAGGGCCTAGTGAGCAGTTCTTC.

The V call is TRBV6-1, the J call TRBJ1-4; a weak D match, TRBD1 (5 bases). The V end lost 7 bases, the J end lost 8 bases, and 17 bases lay between the germline ends. The CDR3 totals 14 residues. The germline V gene encodes CDR1 MNHNS and CDR2 SASEGT. The chain's CDR3 is CASTPHRTAEKLFF. Written as DNA, the CDR3 is TGTGCCAGCACCCCACACAGGACCGCAGAAAAACTGTTTTTT.

This chain joins TRBV15 and TRBJ1-1, with a possible D match to TRBD1 (5 bases). The V and J ends lost 0 bases and 3 bases respectively, with 11 bases between them. The CDR3 consists of 15 residues. CDR1 and CDR2 (germline): LNHNV, YYDKDF (reference sequence). Here the CDR3 DNA reads TGTGCCACCAGCAGAGAAGGGAAGGGGTACACTGAAGCTTTCTTT. It specifies CATSREGKGYTEAFF.

This clonotype was detected only a few times. The chain employs TRBV19 and TRBJ2-2, with TRBD1 matching over 10 bases. This CDR3 region has 16 residues. In germline, CDR1 is LNHDA, CDR2 SQIVND (reference sequence). Unmatched junction bases numbered 11, after V lost 6 bases and J lost 7 bases. The CDR3 DNA sequence: TGTGCCAGTAGCTCGAGAGGGACAGGGGTCGTCGGGGAGCTGTTTTTT. It codes for CASSSRGTGVVGELFF. The full variable domain, rest sourced from reference TRBV19 and TRBJ2-2, is DGGITQSPKYLFRKEGQNVTLSCEQNLNHDAMYWYRQDPGQGLRLIYYSQIVNDFQKGDIAEGYSVSREKKESFPLTVTSAQKNPTAFYLCASSSRGTGVVGELFFGEGSRLTVL.

This clonotype was detected only a few times. J is TRBJ2-6 and V is TRBV27; 7 positions agree with TRBD2. Germline V gives CDR1 MNHEY, CDR2 SMNVEV (reference sequence). With V trimmed by 4 bases and J by 4 bases, 4 bases remained unmatched. This CDR3 is 15 amino acids long. In nucleotides, the CDR3 is TGTGCCAGCAGTTCGGCGGGAGCAGGGGCCAACGTCCTGACTTTC. The encoded protein is CASSSAGAGANVLTF.

The chain couples TRBV6-1 to TRBJ2-1; 7 bases are shared with TRBD2. Trimming took 8 bases from V and 8 from J; bases not matched to a gene: 12. CDR3 length: 14 residues. Per germline, CDR1 MNHNS and CDR2 SASEGT. CDR3 DNA sequence: TGTGCCAGCTTTGAACGCGGGAGTGGAGATGAGCAGTTCTTC. Translation gives CASFERGSGDEQFF.

This clonotype was picked up a small number of times. The rearrangement joins TRBV19 to TRBJ2-1, with D uncertain. The CDR3 has 11 residues. V lost 7 bases to trimming and J lost 4 bases, with 5 bases between them. Germline CDR1 reads LNHDA; CDR2 reads SQIVND (reference sequence). CDR3 amino acids: CASNGYNEQFF. The CDR3 DNA reads as TGTGCCAGTAACGGATACAATGAGCAGTTCTTC.

This clonotype is termed medium-sized (0.01 to 0.1%). V and J are TRBV5-5 and TRBJ2-2; 10 bases fit TRBD1. CDR3 length: 14 amino acids. Germline V lookup: CDR1 SGHKS, CDR2 YYEKEE (reference sequence). J lost 1 base, V lost 9 bases, and 3 bases had no gene match. Here the CDR3 DNA reads TGTGCCACCCGGACAGGGGGGAACACCGGGGAGCTGTTTTTT. This encodes CATRTGGNTGELFF.

CDR3 nucleotide sequence: TGTGCCAGCAGCTCGGGACTAGCGGGAAACAATGAGCAGTTCTTC. It codes for CASSSGLAGNNEQFF. This sequence joins TRBV7-6 and TRBJ2-1; 13 bases fit TRBD2. The CDR3 contains 15 residues. From germline, CDR1 is SGHVS and CDR2 FNYEAQ. Trimming at V came to 4 bases and at J to 5 bases, leaving 2 bases not matched to a gene.

J is TRBJ2-7 and V is TRBV27, with 12 positions matching TRBD2. Germline values: CDR1 MNHEY, CDR2 SMNVEV (reference sequence). J lost 7 bases, V lost 5 bases, and 9 bases had no gene match. The CDR3 loop spans 15 amino acids. The CDR3 region is CASSPRLAGVGEQYF. The DNA of the CDR3 is TGTGCCAGCAGTCCCAGACTAGCGGGAGTGGGGGAGCAGTACTTC.

This chain joins TRBV27 and TRBJ2-7, with 8 bases matching TRBD1. The trim removed 6 bases at V and 3 bases at J, leaving 4 bases unmatched. CDR1 MNHEY and CDR2 SMNVEV come from the germline V gene (reference sequence). There are 13 residues in the CDR3. CDR3 nucleotides: TGTGCCAGCAGGGCTGGGACAGGCTACGAGCAGTACTTC. Translated, it gives CASRAGTGYEQYF.

The V and J genes are TRBV6-2 or TRBV6-3 and TRBJ2-5; 7 bases are shared with TRBD1. The CDR3 covers 13 residues. Germline V gives CDR1 MNHEY, CDR2 SVGEGT. The ends lost 7 bases at V and 3 bases at J; junction bases unmatched: 5. The CDR3 spells CASIRDSKETQYF. The CDR3 coding sequence is TGTGCCAGCATTAGGGACAGTAAAGAGACCCAGTACTTC.

This clonotype was counted a few times. The chain couples TRBV4-3 to TRBJ2-2; tentatively, D is TRBD2 (6 bases). There are 15 residues in the CDR3. The germline V gene encodes CDR1 LGHNA and CDR2 YSLEER. The V end lost 4 bases, the J end lost 4 bases, and 13 bases lay between the germline ends. The chain's CDR3 is CASSPTSPSTGELFF. CDR3 bases: TGCGCCAGCAGCCCGACTAGTCCGAGCACCGGGGAGCTGTTTTTT.

Sample share makes this clonotype medium-sized. The V call is TRBV6-2 or TRBV6-3, the J call TRBJ2-3, with D hard to call. Deletions cut 2 bases from V and 0 bases from J, with 12 bases between. Germline V CDR1 and CDR2: MNHEY, SVGEGT. The CDR3 totals 16 residues. The CDR3 sequence: CASSYPRRLSTDTQYF. Written as DNA, the CDR3 is TGTGCCAGCAGTTACCCCAGACGGCTTAGCACAGATACGCAGTATTTT.

This clonotype was seen a single time. This chain uses TRBV7-2 with TRBJ1-3; 8 nucleotides match TRBD1. V was clipped by 4 bases and J by 2 bases; unmatched bases: 4. This CDR3 spans 15 amino acids. Germline CDR1 reads SGHTA; CDR2 reads FQGNSA. The DNA for the CDR3 is TGTGCCAGCAGCTCGGCGACAGGGGCTGGAAACACCATATATTTT. This gives the protein CASSSATGAGNTIYF.

As regards this clonotype: This may be a read error, as it is one base from a much larger clone. V gene TRBV29-1 combines with J gene TRBJ2-5; TRBD2 agrees at 12 bases. Germline V CDR1 and CDR2: SQVTM, ANQGSEA. CDR3 length equals 17 residues. V shed 7 bases and J 6 bases; nucleotides not matched to a gene: 18. The CDR3 here is CSGTRASGRAWSKTQYF. The CDR3 DNA is TGCAGCGGAACCCGGGCTAGCGGGAGGGCCTGGTCGAAGACCCAGTACTTC.

This clonotype turned up a few times. This chain uses TRBV19 with TRBJ2-7, with 13 bases matching TRBD2. Looked up from germline, CDR1 is LNHDA and CDR2 is SQIVND (reference sequence). The CDR3 totals 17 residues. The trim removed 3 bases at V and 2 bases at J, leaving 7 bases unmatched. The CDR3: CASSIWTSGRGTYEQYF. CDR3 DNA: TGTGCCAGTAGTATTTGGACTAGCGGGAGAGGGACCTACGAGCAGTACTTC.

This clonotype was observed a handful of times. The rearrangement joins TRBV6-6 to TRBJ2-1, with a possible D match to TRBD1 (5 bases). The CDR3 is 14 amino acids. Germline CDR1 reads MNHNY; CDR2 reads SVGAGI (reference sequence). V was clipped by 2 bases and J by 3 bases, with 8 bases between them. CDR3 sequence: CASSYEGVYNEQFF. For the CDR3, the DNA is TGTGCCAGCAGTTACGAAGGGGTCTACAATGAGCAGTTCTTC.

The chain couples TRBV18 to TRBJ2-7; 8 bases line up with TRBD1. The CDR3 has 15 amino acids. The germline V gene has CDR1 KGHSH and CDR2 LQKENI. V was clipped by 3 bases and J by 5 bases; unmatched bases: 9. DNA of the CDR3: TGTGCCAGCTCACCCCGACAGGGGAACTTTGACGAGCAGTACTTC. Translating it yields CASSPRQGNFDEQYF.